Below are 30 T cell receptor beta chains sequenced from a single sample in a study of radiation and T cells in renal cell carcinoma. The time point here: blood 4 weeks post-SBRT, at nephrectomy. Treatment noted: 15 Gy SBRT to primary tumor, nephrectomy 4 weeks later. TCRdb keeps only in-frame clones here, not all; method: immunoSEQ multiplex PCR. The data contain approximately 92,000 clones, around 85% of them singletons. Source: blood, taken from a patient whose treatment included radiotherapy and nephrectomy. The receptors derive from a man over 45 with renal cell carcinoma.

This chain connects TRBV4-3 to TRBJ1-1, with 7 nucleotides matching TRBD1. Germline CDR1 reads LGHNA; CDR2 reads YSLEER. Unmatched junction bases numbered 3, after V lost 1 base and J lost 1 base. The CDR3 is 15 amino acids. Written as DNA, the CDR3 is TGCGCCAGCAGCCAAGTGGGACAGACGAACACTGAAGCTTTCTTT. It specifies CASSQVGQTNTEAFF.

CDR3 sequence: CASSYFYSGANVLTF. The DNA of the CDR3 is TGTGCCAGCAGTTACTTCTACTCTGGGGCCAACGTCCTGACTTTC. V usage is TRBV6-5 and J usage is TRBJ2-6, with D uncertain. This CDR3 contains 15 residues. Trimming cost V 1 base and J 0 bases, with 4 bases left between them. Germline lookup yields CDR1 MNHEY and CDR2 SVGAGI.

This chain links TRBV21-1 with TRBJ2-7; the table calls TRBD1, which could not be checked here. TRBV21-1 is a listed pseudogene. This CDR3 spans 15 amino acids. The CDR3 region has the DNA TGTGCCAGCAGCACCTGGACAGGGGCCGCGTACGAGCAGTACTTC. It encodes CASSTWTGAAYEQYF.

V and J are TRBV9 and TRBJ2-5; the D call may be TRBD1 or TRBD2 (5 bases each). Germline CDR1 is SGDLS and CDR2 is YYNGEE. Between the trimmed V and J ends, which lost 5 bases and 2 bases, there was a span of 16 bases. The CDR3 contains 15 residues. The CDR3 loop reads CASSRPGTYQETQYF. The CDR3 DNA sequence: TGTGCCAGCAGTCGTCCCGGGACCTATCAAGAGACCCAGTACTTC.

As for this clone: A junction boundary mismatches the germline segment, possibly from a read error. The chain combines TRBV7-9 with TRBJ2-2, with D possibly called TRBD1 or TRBD2 (5 bases each). CDR3 size: 16 residues. CDR1 SEHNR and CDR2 FQNEAQ come from the germline V gene (reference sequence). This CDR3 is CAGRIRGASDTGELFF. CDR3 sequence (DNA): TGTGCCGGCAGGATCCGAGGGGCGTCGGACACCGGGGAGCTGTTTTTT.

The chain uses TRBV10-2 and TRBJ2-1, with a tentative D call TRBD2 (5 bases). CDR1 is WSHSY and CDR2 is SAAADI in the germline V gene. Trimming shortened V by 7 bases and J by 5 bases, and 9 bases separated the two germline ends. The length of the CDR3 is 12 residues. In nucleotides, the CDR3 is TGCGCCAGCAAGAGGGAAAACAATGAGCAGTTCTTC. Amino acids: CASKRENNEQFF.

The chain employs TRBV6-1 and TRBJ1-6; D is possibly TRBD1 (5 bases). The CDR3 totals 18 residues. V was trimmed by 0 bases and J by 5 bases, leaving 17 bases between them. Germline CDR1 MNHNS, CDR2 SASEGT. CDR3 region: CASSEAVGGAVNNSPLHF. The CDR3 nucleotides are TGTGCCAGCAGTGAAGCAGTTGGGGGAGCGGTGAATAATTCACCCCTCCACTTT.

This clone was recorded once. The chain links TRBV1 to TRBJ2-4. TRBV1 is a listed pseudogene. CDR3 size: 16 residues. This chain's CDR3 is CTSSQDGTGKQNIQYF. In DNA, the CDR3 is TGCACCAGCAGCCAAGATGGGACCGGAAAACAAAACATTCAGTACTTC.

The V gene is TRBV7-9, the J gene TRBJ2-7, with D uncertain. V was trimmed by 3 bases and J by 6 bases, leaving 12 bases between them. The CDR3 has 13 amino acids. CDR1 SEHNR and CDR2 FQNEAQ come from the germline V gene (reference sequence). CDR3 residues: CASSFYDKGEQYF. Here the CDR3 DNA reads TGTGCCAGCAGCTTTTACGATAAGGGCGAGCAGTACTTC.

This clone was observed a handful of times. The chain joins TRBV7-9 to TRBJ1-3; the D is unclear. V was trimmed by 10 bases and J by 2 bases, leaving 15 bases between them. There are 14 residues in the CDR3. Germline values: CDR1 SEHNR, CDR2 FQNEAQ (reference sequence). This CDR3 is CATHLRGAGNTIYF. The CDR3 coding sequence is TGTGCCACCCACCTACGTGGGGCTGGAAACACCATATATTTT.

The genes are TRBV7-9 and TRBJ2-7; D may be TRBD2 (6 bases). The germline V gene encodes CDR1 SEHNR and CDR2 FQNEAQ (reference sequence). The CDR3 is 14 amino acids. Trimming removed 5 bases at V and 3 bases at J, with 14 bases between. In DNA form, the CDR3 reads TGTGCCAGCAGCCCCCCCGGGAGAAGCTACGAGCAGTACTTC. As protein: CASSPPGRSYEQYF.

The V call is TRBV7-3, the J call TRBJ2-7, with TRBD2 matching over 9 bases. The germline gives CDR1 SGHTA, CDR2 FQGTGA. J was trimmed by 2 bases and V by 6 bases; bases with no gene match: 8. The length of the CDR3 is 15 residues. The CDR3 DNA reads as TGTGCCAGCAGTGAAGCGGGAGGAGGGACCTACGAGCAGTACTTC. Residues: CASSEAGGGTYEQYF.

In this sample, this clone turned up once. This chain connects TRBV7-2 to TRBJ1-1; D may be TRBD1 (5 bases). This CDR3 contains 12 residues. V was trimmed by 7 bases and J by 3 bases, leaving 9 bases between them. Germline lookup yields CDR1 SGHTA and CDR2 FQGNSA. The CDR3 DNA sequence: TGTGCCAGCACTGACAGATACACTGAAGCTTTCTTT. It is translated as CASTDRYTEAFF.

The table lists this clone with a count of one. As DNA, the CDR3 is TGCGCCAGCAGCTTACAAGGGTCCTACGAGCAGTACTTC. Translation gives CASSLQGSYEQYF. This rearrangement joins TRBV5-1 to TRBJ2-7; no clear D gene. V lost 2 bases to trimming and J lost 1 base, with 7 bases between them. This CDR3 comprises 13 residues. Germline lookup yields CDR1 SGHRS and CDR2 YFSETQ.

The rearrangement links TRBV7-2 to TRBJ2-2; a weak D match, TRBD1 (5 bases). The V and J ends lost 6 bases and 8 bases respectively, with 10 bases between them. The CDR3 spans 12 residues. Germline CDR1 is SGHTA and CDR2 is FQGNSA. This CDR3 reads CASRLNRGELFF. The CDR3 bases are TGTGCCAGCAGACTTAACAGGGGGGAGCTGTTTTTT.

The chain employs TRBV5-1 and TRBJ2-7; 9 bases are a match to TRBD1. Germline lookup yields CDR1 SGHRS and CDR2 YFSETQ. Trimming removed 3 bases from V and 2 bases from J; junction bases left unmatched: 6. The CDR3 consists of 15 residues. Written as DNA, the CDR3 is TGCGCCAGCAGCTCCGGACAGGGGTCCCCCTACGAGCAGTACTTC. It codes for CASSSGQGSPYEQYF. Full variable domain (remainder filled in from reference TRBV5-1 and TRBJ2-7): KAGVTQTPRYLIKTRGQQVTLSCSPISGHRSVSWYQQTPGQGLQFLFEYFSETQRNKGNFPGRFSGRQFSNSRSEMNVSTLELGDSALYLCASSSGQGSPYEQYFGPGTRLTVT.

The chain combines TRBV6-5 with TRBJ2-1, with D possibly being TRBD1 (5 bases). This CDR3 comprises 14 residues. V lost 7 bases, J lost 6 bases, and 16 bases lay in between. Germline-derived CDR1 and CDR2 are MNHEY and SVGAGI. The CDR3: CASTKKGAPNEQFF. In DNA, the CDR3 is TGTGCCAGCACTAAAAAAGGGGCCCCCAATGAGCAGTTCTTC.

The chain links TRBV5-6 to TRBJ2-1, with TRBD1 matching over 11 bases. This CDR3 comprises 18 residues. CDR1 and CDR2 from the germline V gene are SGHDT and YYEEEE. J lost 6 bases, V lost 0 bases, and 11 bases had no gene match. The CDR3 protein is CASSLEADRGRRGNEQFF. CDR3 coding DNA: TGTGCCAGCAGCTTGGAGGCGGACAGGGGGCGCAGAGGCAATGAGCAGTTCTTC.

The chain has TRBV19 and TRBJ1-5; the match to TRBD1 covers 9 bases. The CDR3 runs to 14 residues. The germline V gene encodes CDR1 LNHDA and CDR2 SQIVND (reference sequence). Trimming at V came to 6 bases and at J to 1 base, leaving 1 base not matched to a gene. CDR3 bases: TGTGCCAGTAGACAGGGGGCGAGCAATCAGCCCCAGCATTTT. It is translated as CASRQGASNQPQHF. The whole variable domain, remainder taken from reference TRBV19 and TRBJ1-5, is DGGITQSPKYLFRKEGQNVTLSCEQNLNHDAMYWYRQDPGQGLRLIYYSQIVNDFQKGDIAEGYSVSREKKESFPLTVTSAQKNPTAFYLCASRQGASNQPQHFGDGTRLSIL.

The chain's CDR3 is CASSMYTGGDYGYTF. CDR3 bases: TGTGCCAGCAGCATGTATACAGGGGGCGACTATGGCTACACCTTC. The chain has TRBV7-9 and TRBJ1-2; 9 bases line up with TRBD1. This CDR3 is built from 15 residues. CDR1 is SEHNR, CDR2 FQNEAQ, per germline (reference sequence). Unmatched junction bases numbered 7, after V lost 5 bases and J lost 3 bases.

The rearrangement links TRBV4-1 to TRBJ2-5; D might be TRBD2 (7 bases). V was pared by 1 base and J by 4 bases, with 13 bases between. Germline V CDR1 and CDR2: MGHRA, YSYEKL. The CDR3 extends over 15 amino acids. CDR3 DNA sequence: TGCGCCAGCAGCCAAGGAGGCGGGGGCCGAGAGACCCAGTACTTC. Amino acid sequence: CASSQGGGGRETQYF.

The rearrangement uses TRBV30 and TRBJ2-7; 7 bases are shared with TRBD1. Germline V lookup: CDR1 GTSNPN, CDR2 SVGIG (reference sequence). CDR3 length equals 14 residues. J was trimmed by 6 bases and V by 1 base; bases with no gene match: 9. CDR3 coding DNA: TGTGCCTGGAGTGACAGGGGTTCTTGGCGCGAGCAGTACTTC. This codes for CAWSDRGSWREQYF.

This sequence joins TRBV6-1 and TRBJ2-7, with D tentatively TRBD2 (6 bases). Germline V CDR1 and CDR2: MNHNS, SASEGT. This CDR3 has 15 residues. V shed 5 bases and J shed 2 bases, with 16 bases lying between them. The CDR3 protein is CASSWEERGTYEQYF. CDR3 sequence (DNA): TGTGCCAGCAGTTGGGAGGAAAGAGGGACCTACGAGCAGTACTTC.

The chain has TRBV10-2 and TRBJ1-6; 7 bases are a match to TRBD1. CDR1 WSHSY and CDR2 SAAADI come from the germline V gene. The CDR3 runs to 17 residues. V shed 1 base and J 5 bases; nucleotides not matched to a gene: 8. In DNA, the CDR3 is TGCGCCAGCAGTGAGTGGAGGGGGCGGTCTCATAATTCACCCCTCCACTTT. Encoded protein: CASSEWRGRSHNSPLHF.

This clone appeared a few times. The V and J genes are TRBV30 and TRBJ1-6; 10 nucleotides agree with TRBD1. There are 15 residues in the CDR3. The junction had 11 bases not matched to a gene; V was cut back by 5 bases and J by 10 bases. Germline CDR1 reads GTSNPN; CDR2 reads SVGIG (reference sequence). This chain's CDR3 is CAWEKTGGVGSPLHF. In nucleotides, the CDR3 is TGTGCCTGGGAAAAGACAGGGGGCGTAGGATCACCCCTCCACTTT. The full variable domain, with the rest looked up from reference TRBV30 and TRBJ1-6, is SQTIHQWPATLVQPVGSPLSLECTVEGTSNPNLYWYRQAAGRGLQLLFYSVGIGQISSEVPQNLSASRPQDRQFILSSKKLLLSDSGFYLCAWEKTGGVGSPLHFGNGTRLTVT.

V and J are TRBV7-8 and TRBJ2-1, with unresolved D. V shed 5 bases and J shed 7 bases, with 9 bases lying between them. Germline CDR1 and CDR2: SGHVS and FQNEAQ. The CDR3 runs 12 residues. CDR3 residues: CASSIVGNEQFF. Here the CDR3 DNA reads TGTGCCAGCAGCATAGTGGGGAATGAGCAGTTCTTC.

Notes on this clone: The same CDR3 also results from other DNA sequences found in this sample. The chain couples TRBV5-1 to TRBJ2-7; no clear D gene. This CDR3 has 11 amino acids. Trimming left V 3 bases short and J 4 bases short, with 5 bases between. Germline CDR1 SGHRS, CDR2 YFSETQ. The CDR3 DNA reads as TGCGCCAGCAGCTCTGATTACGAGCAGTACTTC. It codes for CASSSDYEQYF.

This clone was detected once. The chain combines TRBV4-2 with TRBJ2-3; 7 bases align to TRBD2. CDR1 LGHNA and CDR2 YNFKEQ come from the germline V gene. The CDR3 runs 23 residues. The V gene end was trimmed by 2 bases and the J gene end by 0 bases; junction bases not matched to a gene: 26. CDR3 coding DNA: TGTGCCAGCAGCCAACTTATGATGTCCGGGACTACCATCCCAGGCACCAGCACAGATACGCAGTATTTT. It encodes CASSQLMMSGTTIPGTSTDTQYF.

Only a few counts were recorded for this clone. CDR3 nucleotides: TGTGCCAGCAGCTCCGGGTGGCCTGCTCAAGAGACCCAGTACTTC. As protein: CASSSGWPAQETQYF. The chain combines TRBV7-9 with TRBJ2-5; D gene ambiguous. Trimming removed 4 bases at V and 2 bases at J, with 14 bases between. CDR1 SEHNR and CDR2 FQNEAQ come from the germline V gene (reference sequence). The CDR3 consists of 15 residues.

This chain uses TRBV7-9 with TRBJ2-2; 10 bases line up with TRBD2. The trim removed 5 bases at V and 2 bases at J, leaving 5 bases unmatched. The CDR3 runs 16 residues. In germline, CDR1 is SEHNR, CDR2 FQNEAQ (reference sequence). CDR3 loop: CASSPTSGHNTGELFF. The CDR3, as DNA: TGTGCCAGCAGCCCGACTAGCGGGCATAACACCGGGGAGCTGTTTTTT. The full variable domain, its missing parts supplied by reference TRBV7-9 and TRBJ2-2, is DTGVSQNPRHKITKRGQNVTFRCDPISEHNRLYWYRQTLGQGPEFLTYFQNEAQLEKSRLLSDRFSAERPKGSFSTLEIQRTEQGDSAMYLCASSPTSGHNTGELFFGEGSRLTVL.